Shown below are 20 T cell receptor beta chains from a single sample sequenced in a study of radiation and T cells in renal cell carcinoma. Sample time point: baseline pretreatment blood. This sample's treatment: 15 Gy SBRT to primary tumor, nephrectomy 4 weeks later. This table comes from immunoSEQ multiplex PCR, and its TCRdb copy is limited to in-frame clones, with some not included. Seen here are some 150,000 clones, around nine tenths observed once, and the top ten hold about 12%. The specimen comprised blood, sampled from a patient whose treatment included radiotherapy and nephrectomy. The receptor set was obtained from a woman aged 50 to 65 with renal cell carcinoma.

This chain links TRBV6-5 with TRBJ2-1; 12 bases map to TRBD2. The length of the CDR3 is 16 residues. Germline CDR1 MNHEY, CDR2 SVGAGI. V lost 2 bases to trimming and J lost 9 bases; unmatched junction nucleotides: 8. The CDR3 loop is CASSYGTLAGGGEQFF. CDR3 DNA sequence: TGTGCCAGCAGTTACGGCACACTAGCGGGGGGTGGTGAGCAGTTCTTC.

V usage is TRBV7-2 and J usage is TRBJ2-2; weak D call: TRBD1 (6 bases). The V gene lost 1 base and the J gene lost 6 bases, with 12 bases spanning the gap. CDR3 size: 15 residues. Germline assignment: CDR1 SGHTA and CDR2 FQGNSA. The CDR3 sequence is CASSLVGGRAGELFF. The DNA of the CDR3 is TGTGCCAGCAGCTTAGTAGGGGGTAGGGCCGGGGAGCTGTTTTTT.

This chain uses TRBV11-2 with TRBJ2-3; no clear D. The CDR3 runs to 15 residues. The germline CDR1 and CDR2 sequences are SGHAT and FQNNGV. The V end lost 8 bases, the J end lost 3 bases, and 18 bases lay between the germline ends. Here the CDR3 reads CASHPTGGWTDTQYF. DNA for the CDR3: TGTGCCAGCCATCCCACGGGCGGTTGGACAGATACGCAGTATTTT.

This clone was found many times. V usage is TRBV6-6 and J usage is TRBJ1-5, with unresolved D. The CDR3 is 12 amino acids. With 0 bases removed from V and 5 bases from J, the gap between germline ends came to 2 bases. The germline V gene encodes CDR1 MNHNY and CDR2 SVGAGI (reference sequence). The CDR3 sequence: CASSYSHQPQHF. Here the CDR3 DNA reads TGTGCCAGCAGTTACTCCCATCAGCCCCAGCATTTT.

CDR3 sequence reads: CASSLAWASLAGVGSSTDTQYF. The CDR3 bases are TGCGCCAGCAGCTTGGCCTGGGCGAGTCTAGCGGGGGTAGGATCGAGCACAGATACGCAGTATTTT. This chain links TRBV5-1 with TRBJ2-3, with TRBD2 matching 10 bases. V shed 0 bases, J shed 0 bases, and the junction held 19 bases outside the gene matches. The germline gives CDR1 SGHRS, CDR2 YFSETQ. CDR3 size: 22 residues.

The chain recombines TRBV6-1 with TRBJ1-1; D is unresolved. The CDR3 totals 13 residues. CDR1 is MNHNS, CDR2 SASEGT, per germline. Trimming stripped 1 base from V and 0 bases from J, with 3 bases between. CDR3 sequence: CASSEVLNTEAFF. In nucleotides, the CDR3 is TGTGCCAGCAGTGAAGTTCTGAACACTGAAGCTTTCTTT.

V and J are TRBV19 and TRBJ2-2, with unresolved D. The length of the CDR3 is 12 residues. The V end lost 6 bases, the J end lost 3 bases, and 5 bases lay between the germline ends. Germline V gene data show CDR1 as LNHDA and CDR2 as SQIVND (reference sequence). CDR3 protein: CASRTHTGELFF. The CDR3 DNA follows: TGTGCCAGTAGAACTCACACCGGGGAGCTGTTTTTT.

This sequence joins TRBV6-5 and TRBJ1-3; the D is unclear. The length of the CDR3 is 14 residues. Deletions cut 7 bases from V and 0 bases from J, with 10 bases between. Germline CDR1 MNHEY, CDR2 SVGAGI. CDR3 residues: CASKHLPSGNTIYF. In DNA, the CDR3 is TGTGCCAGCAAACACCTCCCCTCTGGAAACACCATATATTTT.

On this clone itself: The junction does not match germline at one end; this may be a read error. The chain recombines TRBV7-7 with TRBJ2-7; 12 bases fit TRBD2. The CDR3 is 16 amino acids. From germline, CDR1 is SSHAT and CDR2 FNYEAQ (reference sequence). CDR3 DNA: TGTGCTAGCAGCCCCCGGACTAGCGGGGCAGACTACGAGCAGTACTTC. This gives the protein CASSPRTSGADYEQYF. The full variable domain, in which reference TRBV7-7 and TRBJ2-7 provide the parts outside the CDR3, is GAGVSQSPRYKVTKRGQDVTLRCDPISSHATLYWYQQALGQGPEFLTYFNYEAQPDKSGLPSDRFSAERPEGSISTLTIQRTEQRDSAMYRCASSPRTSGADYEQYFGPGTRLTVT.

The chain recombines TRBV9 with TRBJ2-3; 8 bases match TRBD1. J gave up 4 bases and V 2 bases, and 12 bases lay outside the gene matches. Germline assignment: CDR1 SGDLS and CDR2 YYNGEE. This CDR3 region has 17 residues. The CDR3 sequence is CASSVAFVGTGPDTQYF. The CDR3 region has the DNA TGTGCCAGCAGCGTCGCCTTTGTCGGGACAGGCCCAGATACGCAGTATTTT.

V and J are TRBV4-2 and TRBJ2-1; D call uncertain. Germline V CDR1 and CDR2: LGHNA, YNFKEQ. The CDR3 has 13 amino acids. With 1 base removed from V and 8 bases from J, the gap between germline ends came to 9 bases. As DNA, the CDR3 is TGTGCCAGCAGCCAAGGGGGTAGGGATGAGCAGTTCTTC. It specifies CASSQGGRDEQFF.

The chain employs TRBV30 and TRBJ2-1; the D gene could be TRBD1 or TRBD2 (5 bases each). The germline V gene encodes CDR1 GTSNPN and CDR2 SVGIG (reference sequence). The CDR3 is made up of 18 amino acids. The V end lost 2 bases, the J end lost 1 base, and 21 bases lay between the germline ends. CDR3 DNA: TGTGCCTGGAGTAGGGGACCGACTGGTGGGGGTTCCTACAATGAGCAGTTCTTC. Its protein product is CAWSRGPTGGGSYNEQFF.

The chain links TRBV7-2 to TRBJ1-2; 7 bases are shared with TRBD1. The J segment lost 2 bases and the V segment lost 2 bases, leaving 14 bases of the junction unmatched. CDR3 length: 18 residues. The germline V gene encodes CDR1 SGHTA and CDR2 FQGNSA. CDR3: CASSLPRQGATYNYGYTF. The CDR3 nucleotides are TGTGCCAGCAGCTTACCCCGACAGGGCGCGACATACAACTATGGCTACACCTTC.

The rearrangement joins TRBV2 to TRBJ2-3, with a tentative D call TRBD2 (5 bases). The V gene's germline CDR1 is SNHLY and CDR2 FYNNEI. This CDR3 spans 15 amino acids. V lost 4 bases and J 3 bases, leaving 14 bases between the germline ends. DNA of the CDR3: TGTGCCAGCAGTGGTGGACTCGCCTTAACAGATACGCAGTATTTT. Translated: CASSGGLALTDTQYF.

V and J are TRBV5-1 and TRBJ2-1, with D perhaps TRBD2 (5 bases). This CDR3 comprises 13 residues. Germline lookup yields CDR1 SGHRS and CDR2 YFSETQ. V lost 4 bases and J lost 10, with 15 bases in between. The CDR3 sequence: CASSVGVPGEQFF. DNA of the CDR3: TGCGCCAGCAGCGTTGGCGTCCCGGGGGAGCAGTTCTTC.

As concerns this clone: Different DNA sequences within this sample yield the same CDR3. The CDR3 DNA reads as TGTGCCAGCTCACCCCAAGGGAATGAGCAGTTCTTC. It encodes CASSPQGNEQFF. This chain links TRBV18 with TRBJ2-1; the D is unclear. This CDR3 comprises 12 residues. Germline CDR1 KGHSH, CDR2 LQKENI. V was shortened by 3 bases and J by 7 bases, with 7 bases between the two germline ends.

The chain uses TRBV6-1 and TRBJ1-2, with 9 positions matching TRBD1. After removal of 10 bases from V and 8 bases from J, the junction contained 11 bases not matched to a gene. CDR3 size: 13 residues. CDR1 and CDR2 (germline): MNHNS, SASEGT. CDR3 nucleotides: TGTGCCATCCTCCCGGGACAGGGAATAGGCTACACCTTC. This codes for CAILPGQGIGYTF.

For the CDR3, the DNA is TGTGCCAGTTTTGGGACAGTAAATGAAAAACTGTTTTTT. Translated: CASFGTVNEKLFF. This rearrangement joins TRBV2 to TRBJ1-4; 7 positions agree with TRBD1. This CDR3 is built from 13 residues. V was clipped by 9 bases and J by 5 bases; unmatched bases: 6. Germline-derived CDR1 and CDR2 are SNHLY and FYNNEI.

The V gene is TRBV15, the J gene TRBJ1-1; no clear D gene. V shed 1 base and J shed 4 bases, with 10 bases lying between them. The CDR3 extends over 14 amino acids. The germline gives CDR1 LNHNV, CDR2 YYDKDF (reference sequence). CDR3 sequence reads: CATSRGGSGTEAFF. DNA of the CDR3: TGTGCCACCAGCAGAGGAGGGAGCGGCACTGAAGCTTTCTTT.

The rearrangement uses TRBV6-4 and TRBJ1-2; D not certain. Germline CDR1 and CDR2: MRHNA and SNTAGT. Trimming took 10 bases from V and 2 from J, leaving 11 bases between them. The CDR3 totals 12 residues. The CDR3 DNA reads TGTGCCACACCTCACGCGAACTATGGCTACACCTTC. Translation gives CATPHANYGYTF.